These 13 T cell receptor beta chains were sequenced from one sample in a study of T cell changes during pregnancy in multiple sclerosis. The table came from immunoSEQ multiplex PCR; TCRdb's copy has only in-frame clones and leaves some out. The sample consists of more than 30,000 clones, roughly 89% of them appearing once. The input for sequencing was CD4+ T cells from peripheral blood mononuclear cells, taken before pregnancy. Source of these receptors: a female donor with multiple sclerosis, enrolled in a pregnancy study.

The chain is built from TRBV5-4 and TRBJ1-3, with 11 bases identical to TRBD1. The CDR3 runs 18 residues. Germline CDR1 SGHNT, CDR2 YYREEE (reference sequence). V dropped 3 bases and J dropped 2; count of bases not matched to a gene: 10. CDR3 bases: TGTGCCAGCAGCTCCGGGACAGGGGGTTGGGTAGCTGGAAACACCATATATTTT. It codes for CASSSGTGGWVAGNTIYF.

CDR3 residues: CASSPQGTSGDNEQFF. The CDR3 DNA reads TGTGCCAGCAGCCCCCAGGGGACTAGCGGGGACAATGAGCAGTTCTTC. J is TRBJ2-1 and V is TRBV7-2, with 13 bases matching TRBD2. With V trimmed by 5 bases and J by 5 bases, 6 bases remained unmatched. Germline CDR1 reads SGHTA; CDR2 reads FQGNSA. This CDR3 region has 16 residues.

The chain recombines TRBV5-1 with TRBJ2-1; TRBD2 agrees at 13 bases. This CDR3 has 15 amino acids. CDR1 is SGHRS and CDR2 is YFSETQ in the germline V gene. V dropped 3 bases and J dropped 11; count of bases not matched to a gene: 8. The CDR3, as DNA: TGCGCCAGCAGCTCAGGACTAGCGGGGGAGGGGAAGCAGTTCTTC. Translated: CASSSGLAGEGKQFF. Combining the CDR3 with reference TRBV5-1 and TRBJ2-1 gives the whole variable domain KAGVTQTPRYLIKTRGQQVTLSCSPISGHRSVSWYQQTPGQGLQFLFEYFSETQRNKGNFPGRFSGRQFSNSRSEMNVSTLELGDSALYLCASSSGLAGEGKQFFGPGTRLTVL.

CDR3 in DNA: TGTGCCAGCAGTGTGCAGGTTGATGGCTACACCTTC. It encodes CASSVQVDGYTF. This chain joins TRBV2 and TRBJ1-2; D gene uncertain. Germline V gene sequence: CDR1 SNHLY, CDR2 FYNNEI. V was cut by 4 bases and J by 6 bases, with 9 bases left in between. This CDR3 comprises 12 residues. The full variable domain, rest sourced from reference TRBV2 and TRBJ1-2, is EPEVTQTPSHQVTQMGQEVILRCVPISNHLYFYWYRQILGQKVEFLVSFYNNEISEKSEIFDDQFSVERPDGSNFTLKIRSTKLEDSAMYFCASSVQVDGYTFGSGTRLTVV.

CDR3 DNA: TGTGCCAGCAGGGGTCGAACCGGGACAGTGCAGTACTTC. This gives the protein CASRGRTGTVQYF. The rearrangement joins TRBV5-8 to TRBJ2-7; 7 bases agree with TRBD1. From germline, CDR1 is SGHTS and CDR2 YDEGEE. The junction had 11 bases not matched to a gene; V was cut back by 5 bases and J by 9 bases. The CDR3 extends over 13 amino acids. Drawing the rest from reference TRBV5-8 and TRBJ2-7, the complete variable domain is EAGVTQSPTHLIKTRGQQATLRCSPISGHTSVYWYQQALGLGLQFLLWYDEGEERNRGNFPPRFSGRQFPNYSSELNVNALELEDSALYLCASRGRTGTVQYFGPGTRLTVT.

This clone was recorded only once. This rearrangement joins TRBV19 to TRBJ1-6; no clear D. The CDR3 covers 13 residues. The ends were cut back, 7 bases at V and 8 bases at J, with 12 bases in the middle. Germline V CDR1 and CDR2: LNHDA, SQIVND (reference sequence). In DNA, the CDR3 is TGTGCCAGTAATCTGCGGTTAGATTCACCCCTCCACTTT. Protein product: CASNLRLDSPLHF.

The chain employs TRBV5-1 and TRBJ1-1; D is unresolved. Trimming pared 4 bases from V and 2 bases from J, leaving 15 bases between. From germline, CDR1 is SGHRS and CDR2 YFSETQ. This CDR3 is 15 amino acids long. The CDR3 sequence: CASSPVLGDNTEAFF. CDR3 sequence (DNA): TGCGCCAGCAGCCCGGTACTCGGGGATAACACTGAAGCTTTCTTT.

The chain has TRBV10-2 and TRBJ1-1; weak D call: TRBD1 (5 bases). The CDR3 loop spans 13 amino acids. Germline-derived CDR1 and CDR2 are WSHSY and SAAADI. V gave up 5 bases and J gave up 5 bases, with 12 bases separating them. The CDR3 region is CASSTQGATEAFF. CDR3 nucleotides: TGCGCCAGCAGTACCCAAGGGGCTACTGAAGCTTTCTTT.

The chain combines TRBV7-3 with TRBJ1-2; 10 bases fit TRBD1. CDR1 SGHTA and CDR2 FQGTGA come from the germline V gene. J lost 3 bases, V lost 3 bases, and 1 base had no gene match. This CDR3 contains 14 residues. The CDR3 DNA follows: TGTGCCAGCAGCTTGACAGGGGGCGACTATGGCTACACCTTC. It translates to CASSLTGGDYGYTF.

This clone appeared once. The CDR3 here is CASSLYRDEKLFF. Here the CDR3 DNA reads TGTGCCAGCAGTTTATACAGGGACGAAAAACTGTTTTTT. V usage is TRBV28 and J usage is TRBJ1-4; D might be TRBD1 (6 bases). The germline V gene encodes CDR1 MDHEN and CDR2 SYDVKM. V was pared by 1 base and J by 8 bases, with 8 bases between. CDR3 length: 13 amino acids.

CDR3 sequence (DNA): TGTGCCAGCAGCTCCCGGGGGGGCGGAGATACGCAGTATTTT. Encoded protein: CASSSRGGGDTQYF. The rearrangement uses TRBV11-2 and TRBJ2-3; 8 positions agree with TRBD2. Germline V gene sequence: CDR1 SGHAT, CDR2 FQNNGV. Trimming removed 4 bases from V and 5 bases from J; junction bases left unmatched: 5. This CDR3 region has 14 residues.

The rearrangement uses TRBV30 and TRBJ1-1; D unclear. Germline CDR1 and CDR2: GTSNPN and SVGIG (reference sequence). V lost 4 bases and J lost 5, with 14 bases in between. CDR3 length: 13 amino acids. Here the CDR3 reads CAWTLGGNTEAFF. The CDR3 nucleotides are TGTGCCTGGACCTTAGGAGGGAATACTGAAGCTTTCTTT.

The rearrangement links TRBV7-2 to TRBJ1-6; 8 nucleotides align to TRBD1. The ends lost 5 bases at V and 7 bases at J; junction bases unmatched: 7. Germline CDR1 reads SGHTA; CDR2 reads FQGNSA. This CDR3 region has 15 residues. The CDR3 DNA is TGTGCCAGCAGCCCCCTGGGACAGGTGAATTCACCCCTCCACTTT. Amino acids: CASSPLGQVNSPLHF. Looking up the rest from reference TRBV7-2 and TRBJ1-6 gives the full variable domain: GAGVSQSPSNKVTEKGKDVELRCDPISGHTALYWYRQSLGQGLEFLIYFQGNSAPDKSGLPSDRFSAERTGGSVSTLTIQRTQQEDSAVYLCASSPLGQVNSPLHFGNGTRLTVT.